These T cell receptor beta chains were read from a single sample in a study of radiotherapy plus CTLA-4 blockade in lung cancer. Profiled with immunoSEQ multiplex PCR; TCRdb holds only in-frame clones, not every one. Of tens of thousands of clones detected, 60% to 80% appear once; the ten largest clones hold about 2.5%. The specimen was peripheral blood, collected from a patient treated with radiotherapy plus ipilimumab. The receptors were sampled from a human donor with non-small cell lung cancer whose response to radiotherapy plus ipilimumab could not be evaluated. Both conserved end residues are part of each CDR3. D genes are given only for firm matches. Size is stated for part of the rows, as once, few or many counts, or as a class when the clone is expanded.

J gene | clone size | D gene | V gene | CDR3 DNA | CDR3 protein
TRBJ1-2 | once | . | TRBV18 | TGTGCCAGCTCACCAGCGCAATATGGCTACACCTTC | CASSPAQYGYTF
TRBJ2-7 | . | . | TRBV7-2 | TGTGCCAGCAGCTCTAGTACGGTGGCAGCCTACGAGCAGTACTTC | CASSSSTVAAYEQYF
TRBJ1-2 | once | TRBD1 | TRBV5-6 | TGTGCCAGCAGTTATGACAGGGTTGATAGCTACACCTTC | CASSYDRVDSYTF
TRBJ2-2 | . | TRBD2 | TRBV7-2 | TGTGCCAGCAGCTACTCTAGCGGGGGGAGTTCTGGGGAGCTGTTTTTT | CASSYSSGGSSGELFF
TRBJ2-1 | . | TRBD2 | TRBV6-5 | TGTGCCAGCGGACCGGGACTAGAAGGTGAGCAGTTCTTC | CASGPGLEGEQFF
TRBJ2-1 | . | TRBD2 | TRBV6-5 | TGTGCCAGCAGTCCAGGGACTAGCGGACTCAATGAGCAGTTCTTC | CASSPGTSGLNEQFF
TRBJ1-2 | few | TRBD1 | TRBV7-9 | TGTGCCAGCAGCCTATGGACAGGGGAGGGAAGTGGCTACACCTTC | CASSLWTGEGSGYTF
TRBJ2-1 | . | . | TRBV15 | TGTGCCACCAGCCCGACTAGATCACTTATATACAATGAGCAGTTCTTC | CATSPTRSLIYNEQFF
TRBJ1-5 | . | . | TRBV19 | TGTGCCAGTAGTATACAGGTTTATAGCAATCAGCCCCAGCATTTT | CASSIQVYSNQPQHF
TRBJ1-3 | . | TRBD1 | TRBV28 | TGTGCCAGCAGTTTAGGACAGGGGGTATCTGGAAACACCATATATTTT | CASSLGQGVSGNTIYF
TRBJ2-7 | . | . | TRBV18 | TGTGCCAGCTCACCACCCTCGGGGGTCGAGCAGTACTTC | CASSPPSGVEQYF
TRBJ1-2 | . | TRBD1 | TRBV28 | TGTGCCAGCAGTATACAGGGGGCGGCTACTGGCTACACCTTC | CASSIQGAATGYTF
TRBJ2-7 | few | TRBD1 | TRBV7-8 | TGTGCCAGCAGCTTACCGCGGGACAGGGGGAATTCCTACGAGCAGTACTTC | CASSLPRDRGNSYEQYF
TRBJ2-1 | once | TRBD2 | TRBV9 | TGTGCCAGCAGCGTAGGCGGGACTAGCTGGCGCGGGGTCTACAATGAGCAGTTCTTC | CASSVGGTSWRGVYNEQFF
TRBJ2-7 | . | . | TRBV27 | TGTGCCAGCAGTTTGGGCCAGAACTCCTACGAGCAGTACTTC | CASSLGQNSYEQYF
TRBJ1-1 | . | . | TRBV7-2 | TGTGCCAGCAGCTCTAGAGGGCCTGAAGCTTTCTTT | CASSSRGPEAFF
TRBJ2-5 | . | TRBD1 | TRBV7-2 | TGTGCCAGCAGCACTCGGACAGGGAAAGAGACCCAGTACTTC | CASSTRTGKETQYF
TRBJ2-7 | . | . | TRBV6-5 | TGTGCCAGCAGAAATGACGGAGCAGATGATGAGCAGTACTTC | CASRNDGADDEQYF
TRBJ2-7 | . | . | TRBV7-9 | TGTGCCAGCAGCTTACTCGGCTACGAGCAGTACTTC | CASSLLGYEQYF
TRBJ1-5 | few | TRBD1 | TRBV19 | TGTGCCAGTAGTATCAGGACAGGGCCGCGACAGCCCCAGCATTTT | CASSIRTGPRQPQHF
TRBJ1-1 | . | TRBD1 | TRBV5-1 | TGCGCCAGCAGGCGACAGGGGGCGATCACTGAAGCTTTCTTT | CASRRQGAITEAFF
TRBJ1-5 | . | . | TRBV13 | TGTGCCAGCAGCAATAACAGGGCGGCCCAGCATTTT | CASSNNRAAQHF
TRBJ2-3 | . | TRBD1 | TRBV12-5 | TGTGCTAGTGGTTCGGGACAGCCAAAGGGGACAGATACGCAGTATTTT | CASGSGQPKGTDTQYF
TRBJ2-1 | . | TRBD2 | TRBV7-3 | TGTGCCAGCAGCTTATCCGGGACTAGCGGGGGGGTCTCCTACAATGAGCAGTTCTTC | CASSLSGTSGGVSYNEQFF
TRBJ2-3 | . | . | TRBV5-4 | TGTGCCAGCAGCACCAAAACTAGCACAGATACGCAGTATTTT | CASSTKTSTDTQYF
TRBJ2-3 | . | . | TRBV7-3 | TGTGCCAGCAGCCCACGGGGAGGAGATACGCAGTATTTT | CASSPRGGDTQYF
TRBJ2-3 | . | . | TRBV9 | TGTGCCAGCAGCGTATTTGTTAGCAACACAGATACGCAGTATTTT | CASSVFVSNTDTQYF
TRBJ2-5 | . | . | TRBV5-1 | TGCGCCAGCAGCTCCCTGACAGAAGAGACCCAGTACTTC | CASSSLTEETQYF